Given below is one TCR beta chain in context. What it binds is unknown. Germline-derived CDR1 and CDR2 are MNHNY and SVGAGI (reference sequence). The CDR3 is 15 amino acids. J lost 4 bases, V lost 0 bases, and 2 bases had no gene match. Both 60 Vbeta primers and 13 Jbeta primers went into the PCR. Only in-frame clones appear in the TCRdb table, and some are missing; sequencing was by immunoSEQ multiplex PCR. This table has about 170,000 clones, over 75% appearing once. These data belong to a study of cytomegalovirus exposure and HLA in healthy donors. General study findings and limits: Segments of the TCR beta V type were, in most cases, productive about 90% or about 30% of the time in an earlier analysis. Upon later analysis, TCR association rates were observed to vary by HLA locus, being highest for DRB1 and lowest for HLA-C.

The sequenced material came from PBMCs. The chain combines TRBV6-6 with TRBJ1-1; 10 bases line up with TRBD1. The clonotype comes from a woman aged 18-29 years in good health and CMV-seronegative. The CDR3 bases are TGTGCCAGCAGTTACTCCGGGACAGGGGCCACTGAAGCTTTCTTT. Its protein is CASSYSGTGATEAFF.